This T cell receptor (beta chain) was observed in a study of blood T cell repertoires in COVID-19. This CDR3 contains 16 residues. The J segment lost 4 bases and the V segment lost 3 bases, leaving 7 bases of the junction unmatched. Germline CDR1 reads SGHTA; CDR2 reads FQGNSA. Participants, about 18 to 95 years old, spanned around 26 US areas. TCRdb's copy holds only in-frame clones and misses some; the assay was immunoSEQ multiplex PCR. The repertoire holds more than 200,000 clones, approximately 86% seen once, with 1.5% to 2% in the top ten. Sequenced input: PBMCs or T cells enriched from blood (not recorded which). The TCR comes from a woman aged 45-60 years who had recovered from COVID-19. The rearrangement uses TRBV7-2 and TRBJ2-1; 9 bases agree with TRBD1. DNA for the CDR3: TGTGCCAGCAGCTTGACAGGGGGGTCCCCATACAATGAGCAGTTCTTC. It codes for CASSLTGGSPYNEQFF.